The rows below give T cell receptor beta chains drawn from one sample of a study of fetal regulatory T cell absence and autoimmunity. Clones were sequenced by immunoSEQ multiplex PCR, and TCRdb holds only the in-frame ones, with some missing. The table has about 95,000 clones, more than 70% seen once; the top ten hold approximately 1.9%. The sample taken for sequencing was pancreas tissue. The receptor set was obtained from a male donor with IPEX syndrome. Each CDR3 is given with its conserved first and last residue. D genes are given only for firm matches. Size is omitted from some rows. Given values are once, few, many or a class for expanded clones.

cdr3_aa | cdr3_nt | d_call | j_call | clone_size | v_call
CASSQGHYGYTF | TGTGCCAGCAGCCAAGGACACTATGGCTACACCTTC | - | TRBJ1-2 | - | TRBV4-2
CAISESPGLAANEQFF | TGTGCCATCAGTGAGTCGCCGGGACTAGCTGCCAATGAGCAGTTCTTC | TRBD2 | TRBJ2-1 | - | TRBV10-3
CASGLGGRYYEQYF | TGTGCTAGTGGTTTGGGGGGGCGGTACTACGAGCAGTACTTC | - | TRBJ2-7 | once | TRBV12-5
CASSQANAGGVYEQYF | TGTGCCAGCAGCCAAGCAAACGCGGGGGGGGTCTACGAGCAGTACTTC | TRBD2 | TRBJ2-7 | once | TRBV5-4
CASSPPPGAGQYEQYF | TGTGCCAGCTCACCACCACCGGGCGCGGGGCAATACGAGCAGTACTTC | - | TRBJ2-7 | - | TRBV18
CASSEWGRSYYGYTF | TGTGCCAGCAGTGAATGGGGTCGGTCGTACTATGGCTACACCTTC | - | TRBJ1-2 | - | TRBV6-1
CASNGQAGELFF | TGTGCCAGCAATGGACAGGCCGGGGAGCTGTTTTTT | TRBD1 | TRBJ2-2 | - | TRBV6-6
CASSPLGQDGYTF | TGTGCCAGCAGCCCCCTCGGACAGGATGGCTACACCTTC | TRBD1 | TRBJ1-2 | - | TRBV9
CASTLDSTSTDTQYF | TGTGCCAGCACGCTCGACAGTACTAGCACAGATACGCAGTATTTT | - | TRBJ2-3 | - | TRBV6-1
CASRYPGQGNGYTF | TGTGCCAGCAGGTATCCGGGACAGGGGAATGGCTACACCTTC | TRBD1 | TRBJ1-2 | - | TRBV6-5
CASSVVGRPTSTDTQYF | TGTGCCAGCAGCGTAGTGGGCCGCCCGACTAGCACAGATACGCAGTATTTT | - | TRBJ2-3 | - | TRBV9
CASSYGQGTEAFF | TGTGCCAGCAGTTACGGACAGGGCACTGAAGCTTTCTTT | TRBD1 | TRBJ1-1 | - | TRBV6-6
CASSLVGGGFYEQYF | TGTGCCAGCAGCTTGGTAGGCGGGGGTTTTTACGAGCAGTACTTC | TRBD2 | TRBJ2-7 | few | TRBV5-8
CASSLMWNTEAFF | TGTGCCAGCAGCCTGATGTGGAACACTGAAGCTTTCTTT | - | TRBJ1-1 | - | TRBV7-2
CASSTSGSYEQYF | TGCGCCAGCAGTACTAGCGGGAGTTACGAGCAGTACTTC | TRBD2 | TRBJ2-7 | - | TRBV10-1
CATQGAVYGYTF | TGTGCGACACAGGGGGCCGTCTATGGCTACACCTTC | TRBD1 | TRBJ1-2 | - | TRBV2
CASSTSDSYEQYF | TGTGCCAGCAGTACTAGTGACTCCTACGAGCAGTACTTC | - | TRBJ2-7 | - | TRBV7-2
CASRTTGAGNTIYF | TGTGCCAGCAGGACGACAGGGGCTGGAAACACCATATATTTT | TRBD1 | TRBJ1-3 | once | TRBV6-1
CASSFSGRLSYNEQFF | TGTGCCAGCAGCTTTAGCGGGAGACTCTCCTACAATGAGCAGTTCTTC | TRBD2 | TRBJ2-1 | - | TRBV7-6
CASSLEGMDTEAFF | TGCGCCAGCAGCTTGGAGGGGATGGACACTGAAGCTTTCTTT | - | TRBJ1-1 | - | TRBV5-1